Presented here are 16 T cell receptor beta chains from one specimen sequenced in a study of control samples from healthy donors and cancer patients (TCRdb year 2020). The library was made by the immunoSEQ multiplex PCR assay. In TCRdb, the immuneACCESS table is reduced to in-frame sequences with V and J assigned. These tables do not hold every clone; where another copy was compared, an unresolved V gene accounts for under half, and the others remain unexplained. Present in this sample are about 120,000 clones, about 94% of which were seen just once. About 2.6% of the sample is held by the ten biggest clonotypes. The sequenced sample consisted of blood. The receptor source for this set is a man younger than 45 in good health.

J is TRBJ1-2 and V is TRBV19, with D perhaps matching TRBD1 (5 bases). CDR1 is LNHDA, CDR2 SQIVND, per germline (reference sequence). V was clipped by 1 base and J by 6 bases, with 18 bases between them. The CDR3 totals 16 residues. DNA for the CDR3: TGTGCCAGTAGTATAGGGAGGCTGGGGCCAAGTAATGGCTACACCTTC. This translates into CASSIGRLGPSNGYTF.

This chain joins TRBV18 and TRBJ1-5, with D perhaps TRBD1 (6 bases). This CDR3 has 16 amino acids. Trimming took off 0 bases at V and 9 bases at J, with 18 bases between the two ends. The germline CDR1 and CDR2 sequences are KGHSH and LQKENI. CDR3 bases: TGTGCCAGCTCACCACCGTCACAGGGAGCTTTTGGGCCCCAGCATTTT. Encoded protein: CASSPPSQGAFGPQHF.

This chain connects TRBV14 to TRBJ2-2; D is perhaps TRBD2 (5 bases). Germline values: CDR1 SGHDN, CDR2 FVKESK. V was clipped by 2 bases and J by 6 bases, with 13 bases between them. The CDR3 extends over 15 amino acids. CDR3: CASSQTSARAGELFF. Here the CDR3 DNA reads TGTGCCAGCAGCCAAACGAGTGCGCGGGCCGGGGAGCTGTTTTTT.

The genes are TRBV28 and TRBJ1-4; D is possibly TRBD1 (5 bases). Per the germline V gene, CDR1 is MDHEN and CDR2 is SYDVKM. The CDR3 spans 15 residues. The ends were cut back, 5 bases at V and 5 bases at J, with 15 bases in the middle. CDR3 protein: CASSPRGWGNEKLFF. Written as DNA, the CDR3 is TGTGCCAGCAGTCCCCGGGGGTGGGGAAATGAAAAACTGTTTTTT. Variable domain in full (rest from reference TRBV28 and TRBJ1-4): DVKVTQSSRYLVKRTGEKVFLECVQDMDHENMFWYRQDPGLGLRLIYFSYDVKMKEKGDIPEGYSVSREKKERFSLILESASTNQTSMYLCASSPRGWGNEKLFFGSGTQLSVL.

The J gene is TRBJ1-4, the V gene TRBV6-2 or TRBV6-3; D gene ambiguous. CDR3 size: 14 residues. Between the trimmed V and J ends, which lost 6 bases and 8 bases, there was a span of 16 bases. Germline CDR1 MNHEY, CDR2 SVGEGT. The CDR3 DNA sequence: TGTGCCAGCAGCCCGGCCGGGGAGGAGGAAAAACTGTTTTTT. Protein product: CASSPAGEEEKLFF.

The V and J genes are TRBV7-9 and TRBJ1-3; D is undetermined. V was clipped by 4 bases and J by 0 bases, with 16 bases between them. Germline-derived CDR1 and CDR2 are SEHNR and FQNEAQ (reference sequence). This CDR3 is built from 17 residues. The chain's CDR3 is CASSSRTRDSSGNTIYF. In DNA form, the CDR3 reads TGTGCCAGCAGCTCCCGGACGCGAGACTCCTCTGGAAACACCATATATTTT.

The chain carries TRBV6-2 or TRBV6-3 and TRBJ2-1, with 8 bases lining up with TRBD2. The V gene end was trimmed by 6 bases and the J gene end by 0 bases; junction bases not matched to a gene: 7. Germline CDR1 reads MNHEY; CDR2 reads SVGEGT. This CDR3 is 16 amino acids long. CDR3 protein: CASSPLAGSSYNEQFF. The CDR3 DNA sequence: TGTGCCAGCAGCCCATTAGCGGGGAGCTCCTACAATGAGCAGTTCTTC.

This chain links TRBV7-9 with TRBJ2-3; perhaps TRBD2 as D (6 bases). V was pared by 5 bases and J by 1 base, with 16 bases between. The CDR3 runs 16 residues. CDR1 SEHNR and CDR2 FQNEAQ come from the germline V gene (reference sequence). For the CDR3, the DNA is TGTGCCAGCAGCGAACCGGGACTTAAAGGCACAGATACGCAGTATTTT. It encodes CASSEPGLKGTDTQYF.

This chain joins TRBV3-1 (or the pseudogene TRBV3-2) and TRBJ2-5, with D hard to call. There are 14 residues in the CDR3. CDR1 and CDR2 (germline): LGHDT, YNNKEL (reference sequence). Trimming removed 3 bases at V and 4 bases at J, with 12 bases between. CDR3 sequence reads: CASSHVVDGETQYF. The DNA for the CDR3 is TGTGCCAGCAGCCATGTGGTGGACGGAGAGACCCAGTACTTC.

The rearrangement uses TRBV11-2 and TRBJ2-7; TRBD1 aligns across 8 bases. Germline CDR1 is SGHAT and CDR2 is FQNNGV. CDR3 length equals 14 residues. V lost 1 base, J lost 4 bases, and 3 bases stayed unmatched. CDR3 coding DNA: TGTGCCAGCAGCTTAGGGACAGGGCGATACGAGCAGTACGTC. Protein product: CASSLGTGRYEQYV.

V and J are TRBV7-2 and TRBJ1-5; 8 nucleotides align to TRBD1. Germline trimming cut 4 bases from V and 11 bases from J; bases unmatched to any gene: 7. CDR1 is SGHTA, CDR2 FQGNSA, per germline. This CDR3 contains 13 residues. CDR3 coding DNA: TGTGCCAGCAGCTGGGACAGGTCTAAGGCCCAGCATTTT. It is translated as CASSWDRSKAQHF.

This clone appeared a few times. The J gene is TRBJ2-7, the V gene TRBV7-9; no definite D call. The CDR3 is 14 amino acids. The germline V gene encodes CDR1 SEHNR and CDR2 FQNEAQ (reference sequence). Trimming took off 1 base at V and 0 bases at J, with 7 bases between the two ends. The CDR3 DNA reads TGTGCCAGCAGCTTAGGCCAGTACTCCTACGAGCAGTACGTC. Amino acid sequence: CASSLGQYSYEQYV.

This chain links TRBV5-1 with TRBJ2-3, with TRBD1 matching over 7 bases. Germline assignment: CDR1 SGHRS and CDR2 YFSETQ. Trimming at V came to 6 bases and at J to 2 bases, leaving 9 bases not matched to a gene. This CDR3 spans 15 amino acids. The CDR3 DNA reads TGCGCCAGCACACTGACAGGGTTTAACACAGATACGCAGTATTTT. Protein: CASTLTGFNTDTQYF.

The chain has TRBV9 and TRBJ1-2; D is perhaps TRBD1 (6 bases). V lost 1 base to trimming and J lost 4 bases, with 14 bases between them. The CDR3 contains 15 residues. CDR1 is SGDLS and CDR2 is YYNGEE in the germline V gene. The CDR3 reads CASSVTTGSGYGYTF. In DNA, the CDR3 is TGTGCCAGCAGCGTAACTACAGGGTCAGGCTATGGCTACACCTTC. Drawing the rest from reference TRBV9 and TRBJ1-2, the complete variable domain is DSGVTQTPKHLITATGQRVTLRCSPRSGDLSVYWYQQSLDQGLQFLIQYYNGEERAKGNILERFSAQQFPDLHSELNLSSLELGDSALYFCASSVTTGSGYGYTFGSGTRLTVV.

The chain links TRBV10-3 to TRBJ1-6; D unresolved. In germline, CDR1 is ENHRY, CDR2 SYGVKD. The CDR3 totals 16 residues. The ends were cut back, 0 bases at V and 7 bases at J, with 13 bases in the middle. The CDR3 region is CAISESEAEVNSPLHF. The CDR3 region has the DNA TGTGCCATCAGTGAGTCCGAGGCAGAGGTGAATTCACCCCTCCACTTT.

V and J are TRBV11-2 and TRBJ2-4; 7 nucleotides match TRBD2. V trimming: 5 bases; J trimming: 0 bases; junction bases outside the gene matches: 10. The CDR3 has 17 amino acids. Looked up from germline, CDR1 is SGHAT and CDR2 is FQNNGV. This CDR3 reads CASSPGGGLIAKNIQYF. The CDR3 DNA follows: TGTGCCAGCAGCCCCGGCGGGGGTCTTATAGCCAAAAACATTCAGTACTTC.